The clone carrying this TCR beta chain was counted a few times. The V and J ends lost 1 base and 1 base, in that order; junction bases with no gene match: 3. CDR1 is LGHNA and CDR2 is YSLEER in the germline V gene. The length of the CDR3 is 15 residues. The data were produced by immunoSEQ multiplex PCR, yet TCRdb's version contains in-frame clones alone and is incomplete. This sample has over 50,000 clones, with approximately 92% found just once. These data originate in a study of blood T cell repertoires in COVID-19. The rearrangement links TRBV4-3 to TRBJ2-7; TRBD1 agrees at 8 bases. Sequencing input: peripheral blood. The source is a man in his fifties with active COVID-19. The DNA of the CDR3 is TGCGCCAGCAGCCAAGGGACAGGGCCGTCCTACGAGCAGTACTTC. Protein: CASSQGTGPSYEQYF.